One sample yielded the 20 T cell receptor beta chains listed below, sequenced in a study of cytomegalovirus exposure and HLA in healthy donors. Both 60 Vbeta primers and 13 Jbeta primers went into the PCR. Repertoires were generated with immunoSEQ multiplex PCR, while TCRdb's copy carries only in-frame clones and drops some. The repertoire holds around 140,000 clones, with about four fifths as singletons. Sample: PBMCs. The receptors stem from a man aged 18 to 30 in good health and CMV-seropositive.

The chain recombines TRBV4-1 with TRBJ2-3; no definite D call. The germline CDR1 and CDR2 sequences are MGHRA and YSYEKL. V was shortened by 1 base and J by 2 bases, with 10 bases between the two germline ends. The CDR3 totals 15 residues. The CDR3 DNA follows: TGCGCCAGCAGCCAAGCGCCATACTTCACAGATACGCAGTATTTT. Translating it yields CASSQAPYFTDTQYF.

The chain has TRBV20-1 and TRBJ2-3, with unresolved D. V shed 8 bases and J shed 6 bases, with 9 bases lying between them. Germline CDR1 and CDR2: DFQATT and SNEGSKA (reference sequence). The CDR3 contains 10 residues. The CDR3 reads CSFEVDTQYF. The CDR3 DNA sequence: TGCAGTTTCGAGGTGGATACGCAGTATTTT.

CDR3 sequence: CASSLWPGDTEAFF. The CDR3 DNA reads as TGTGCCAGCAGTTTGTGGCCCGGGGACACTGAAGCTTTCTTT. The chain employs TRBV6-5 and TRBJ1-1, with no clear D. V lost 4 bases and J lost 3, with 12 bases in between. The CDR3 covers 14 residues. CDR1 is MNHEY and CDR2 is SVGAGI in the germline V gene.

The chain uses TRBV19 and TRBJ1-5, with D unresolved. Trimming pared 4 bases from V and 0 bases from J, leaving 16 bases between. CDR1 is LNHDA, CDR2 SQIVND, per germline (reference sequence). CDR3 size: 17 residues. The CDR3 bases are TGTGCCAGTAGTACCCCTGGCCTCTCGAATAGCAATCAGCCCCAGCATTTT. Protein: CASSTPGLSNSNQPQHF.

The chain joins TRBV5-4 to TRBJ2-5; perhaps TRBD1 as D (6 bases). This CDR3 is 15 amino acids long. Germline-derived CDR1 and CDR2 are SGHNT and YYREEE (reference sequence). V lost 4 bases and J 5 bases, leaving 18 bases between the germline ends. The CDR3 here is CASSPVRGRGETQYF. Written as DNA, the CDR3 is TGTGCCAGCAGCCCAGTCAGGGGCCGAGGGGAGACCCAGTACTTC.

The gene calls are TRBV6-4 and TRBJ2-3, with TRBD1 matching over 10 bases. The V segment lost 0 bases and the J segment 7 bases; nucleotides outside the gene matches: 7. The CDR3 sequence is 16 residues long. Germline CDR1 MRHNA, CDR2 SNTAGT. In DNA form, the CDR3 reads TGTGCCAGCAGTGACTCGACAGGGGGCGCGTATAATACGCAGTATTTT. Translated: CASSDSTGGAYNTQYF.

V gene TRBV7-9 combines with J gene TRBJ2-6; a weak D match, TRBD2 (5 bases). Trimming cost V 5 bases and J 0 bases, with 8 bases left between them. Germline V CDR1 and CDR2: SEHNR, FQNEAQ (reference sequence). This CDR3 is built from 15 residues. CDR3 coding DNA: TGTGCCAGCAGCCGGGGAGTCTCTGGGGCCAACGTCCTGACTTTC. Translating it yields CASSRGVSGANVLTF. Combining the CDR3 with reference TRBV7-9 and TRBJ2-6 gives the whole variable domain DTGVSQNPRHKITKRGQNVTFRCDPISEHNRLYWYRQTLGQGPEFLTYFQNEAQLEKSRLLSDRFSAERPKGSFSTLEIQRTEQGDSAMYLCASSRGVSGANVLTFGAGSRLTVL.

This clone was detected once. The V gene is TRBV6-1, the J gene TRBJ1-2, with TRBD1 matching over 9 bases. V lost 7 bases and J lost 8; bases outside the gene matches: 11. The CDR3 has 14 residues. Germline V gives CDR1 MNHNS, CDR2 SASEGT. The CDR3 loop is CASTGRQGGMGYTF. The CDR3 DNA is TGTGCCAGCACGGGTAGACAGGGGGGGATGGGCTACACCTTC.

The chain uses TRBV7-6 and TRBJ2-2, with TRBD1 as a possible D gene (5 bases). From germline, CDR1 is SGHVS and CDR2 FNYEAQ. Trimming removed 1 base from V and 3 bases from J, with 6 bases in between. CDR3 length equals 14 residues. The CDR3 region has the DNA TGTGCCAGCAGCTTAGTACAGGACACCGGGGAGCTGTTTTTT. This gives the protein CASSLVQDTGELFF.

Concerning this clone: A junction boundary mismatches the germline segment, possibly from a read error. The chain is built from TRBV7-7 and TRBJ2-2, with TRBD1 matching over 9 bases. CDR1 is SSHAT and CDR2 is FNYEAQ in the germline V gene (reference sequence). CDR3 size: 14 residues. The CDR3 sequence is CASSKGQGIGELFF. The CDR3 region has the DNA TGTGCTAGCAGCAAGGGACAGGGAATCGGGGAGCTGTTTTTT. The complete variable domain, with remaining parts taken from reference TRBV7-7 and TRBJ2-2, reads GAGVSQSPRYKVTKRGQDVTLRCDPISSHATLYWYQQALGQGPEFLTYFNYEAQPDKSGLPSDRFSAERPEGSISTLTIQRTEQRDSAMYRCASSKGQGIGELFFGEGSRLTVL.

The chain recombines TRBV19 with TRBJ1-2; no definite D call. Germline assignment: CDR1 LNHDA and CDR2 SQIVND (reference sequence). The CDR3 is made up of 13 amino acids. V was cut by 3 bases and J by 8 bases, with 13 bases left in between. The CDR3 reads CASSIDARYGYTF. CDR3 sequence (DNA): TGTGCCAGTAGTATCGACGCCAGGTACGGCTACACCTTC.

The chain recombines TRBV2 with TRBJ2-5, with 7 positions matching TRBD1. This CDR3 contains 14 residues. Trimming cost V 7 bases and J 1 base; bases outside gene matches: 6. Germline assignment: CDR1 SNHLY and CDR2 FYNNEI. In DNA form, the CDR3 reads TGTGCCAGCATGAGGAGACAGGGCCAAGAGACCCAGTACTTC. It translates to CASMRRQGQETQYF. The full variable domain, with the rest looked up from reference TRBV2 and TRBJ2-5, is EPEVTQTPSHQVTQMGQEVILRCVPISNHLYFYWYRQILGQKVEFLVSFYNNEISEKSEIFDDQFSVERPDGSNFTLKIRSTKLEDSAMYFCASMRRQGQETQYFGPGTRLLVL.

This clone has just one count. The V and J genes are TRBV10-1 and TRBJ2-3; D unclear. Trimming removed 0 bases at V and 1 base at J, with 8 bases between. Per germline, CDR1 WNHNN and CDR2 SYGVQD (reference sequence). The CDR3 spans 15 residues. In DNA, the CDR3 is TGCGCCAGCAGTGAGTCCCCCGGAGGCACAGATACGCAGTATTTT. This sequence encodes CASSESPGGTDTQYF.

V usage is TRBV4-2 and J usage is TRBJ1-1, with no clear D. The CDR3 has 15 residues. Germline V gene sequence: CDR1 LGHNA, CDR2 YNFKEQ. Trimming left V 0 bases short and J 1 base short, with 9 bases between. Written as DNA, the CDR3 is TGTGCCAGCAGCCAAGAACGGCGGGAGAACACTGAAGCTTTCTTT. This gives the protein CASSQERRENTEAFF.

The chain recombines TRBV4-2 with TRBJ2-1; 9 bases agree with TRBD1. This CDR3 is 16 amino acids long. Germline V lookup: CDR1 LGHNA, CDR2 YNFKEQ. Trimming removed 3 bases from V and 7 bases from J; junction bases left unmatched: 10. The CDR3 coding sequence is TGTGCCAGCAGCCAGGCGGGACAGGGTGCGGGTAATGAGCAGTTCTTC. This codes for CASSQAGQGAGNEQFF.

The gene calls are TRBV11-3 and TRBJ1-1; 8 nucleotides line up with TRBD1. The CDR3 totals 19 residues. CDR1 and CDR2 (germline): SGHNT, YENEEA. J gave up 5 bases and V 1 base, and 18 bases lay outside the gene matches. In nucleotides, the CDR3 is TGTGCCAGCAGCTTAGCCCTGAATCCCCGACAGGGGAGTATAACTGAAGCTTTCTTT. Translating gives CASSLALNPRQGSITEAFF.

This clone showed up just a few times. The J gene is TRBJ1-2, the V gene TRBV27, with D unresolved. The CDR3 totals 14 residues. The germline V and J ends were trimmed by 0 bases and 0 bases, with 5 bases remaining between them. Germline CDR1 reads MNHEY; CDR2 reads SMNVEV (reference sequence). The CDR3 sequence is CASSLSSANYGYTF. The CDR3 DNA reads TGTGCCAGCAGTTTATCTTCAGCTAACTATGGCTACACCTTC.

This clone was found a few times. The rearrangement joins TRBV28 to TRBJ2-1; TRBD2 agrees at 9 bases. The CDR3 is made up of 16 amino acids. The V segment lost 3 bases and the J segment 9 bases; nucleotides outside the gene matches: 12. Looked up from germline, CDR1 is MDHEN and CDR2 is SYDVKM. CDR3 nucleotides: TGTGCCAGCAGTTTCAGAGGGGTAGCGGGAGTTGGTGAGCAGTTCTTC. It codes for CASSFRGVAGVGEQFF.

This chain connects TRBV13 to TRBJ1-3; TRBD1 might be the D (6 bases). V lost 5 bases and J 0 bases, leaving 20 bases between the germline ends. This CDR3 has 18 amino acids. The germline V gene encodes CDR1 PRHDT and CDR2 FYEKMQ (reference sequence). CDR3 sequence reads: CASSPGAGLGHSGNTIYF. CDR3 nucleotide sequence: TGTGCCAGCAGCCCTGGGGCAGGGCTGGGACACTCTGGAAACACCATATATTTT.

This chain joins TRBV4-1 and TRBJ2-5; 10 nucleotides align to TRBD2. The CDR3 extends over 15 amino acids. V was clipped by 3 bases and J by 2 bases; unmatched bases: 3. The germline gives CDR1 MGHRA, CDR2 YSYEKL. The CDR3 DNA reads TGCGCCAGCAGCCACCCACTAGCGGGACAAGAGACCCAGTACTTC. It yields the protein CASSHPLAGQETQYF.